The rows below give T cell receptor beta chains drawn from one sample of a study of blood T cells in healthy people across ages. TCRdb re-called the 5' RACE reads with MiXCR, one entry per CDR3 protein. The sample has 700,000 to 950,000 distinct CDR3 sequences, around 40% seen once. The sequencing sample was made of blood. The receptors here all came from a woman aged 60-70 years in good health. Both conserved end residues are part of each CDR3. The order of the fields is D gene, V gene, CDR3 protein. The D gene is left open where the match is weak.

>.|TRBV2
CASSESSWGTQYF
>TRBD2|TRBV2
CASRPRLAGGPLSSYNEQFF
>TRBD2|TRBV12-3/TRBV12-4
CASSFPTSGGGYEQYF
>.|TRBV9
CASSAEGYNEQFF
>TRBD1|TRBV29-1
CSVSTGGETKNIQYF
>TRBD2|TRBV7-9
CASSLDAGGHSDKQFF
>.|TRBV7-3
CASSLDSLGNEQYF
>.|TRBV29-1
CSGGPLVETQYF
>.|TRBV7-6
CASSLEAGYQETQYF
>.|TRBV5-1
CASSPQASYEQYF
>TRBD2|TRBV11-1
CASSLELAVGTQYF
>TRBD1|TRBV5-6
CASSLRWTGMSIQYF
>TRBD1|TRBV5-5
CASSLMDRDYEQYF
>.|TRBV4-2
CASSQDLEGTDTQYF
>TRBD1|TRBV7-6
CASSLDVGTGSYEQYF
>.|TRBV6-2/TRBV6-3
CASSTPGGPPYEQYF
>.|TRBV4-2
CASSEVGGGSHYEQYF
>.|TRBV7-2
CASSLEEQRLRNEQFF
>.|TRBV10-2
CASSERTGENYGYTF
>.|TRBV20-1
CSAQRESLSEQYF
>.|TRBV20-1
CSAREGASNTEAFF
>.|TRBV15
CATSRVTMDTQYF
>TRBD2|TRBV6-2/TRBV6-3
CASRGLAGGEQFF
>TRBD2|TRBV5-1
CASSLTVAGEADTQYF
>.|TRBV5-6
CASSLGQPNYGYTF
>TRBD1|TRBV4-1
CASSQKQGAGDLTLNTEAFF
>TRBD2|TRBV4-2
CASSQTSGADTDTQYF
>TRBD2|TRBV12-3/TRBV12-4
CASRIAGDRTDTQYF
>.|TRBV29-1
CSVVNRGTDTQYF
>TRBD2|TRBV20-1
CSAISTSGPYYEQYF
>.|TRBV7-2
CASSRLTDTQYF
>.|TRBV10-3
CAIMSDPSDTQYF
>TRBD1|TRBV15
CATSSPGGRNTEAFF
>TRBD1|TRBV12-3/TRBV12-4
CASGDSWKGNQPQHF
>TRBD2|TRBV6-5
CASSYSSTSGRSYEQYF
>.|TRBV29-1
CGVEEPGEQLF
>.|TRBV6-5
CASSYGTVSNEQFF
>.|TRBV20-1
CSASRSSTDTQYF
>TRBD2|TRBV18
CASSTTSGRPGNGQFF
>TRBD2|TRBV9
CASSSRGGEGYEQYF
>.|TRBV5-1
CASSLEGHGGELFF
>.|TRBV7-9
CASSHPESYNEQFF
>.|TRBV4-3
CASSEERLDGYTF
>TRBD2|TRBV7-2
CASTEGRDPTSADTQYF
>.|TRBV11-3
CASSEETGNEQFF
>TRBD2|TRBV5-1
CASVSGTSGTFNEQFF
>TRBD2|TRBV20-1
CSAPAPGLAGDEQYF
>TRBD2|TRBV7-6
CASSLEVTSGNNEQFF